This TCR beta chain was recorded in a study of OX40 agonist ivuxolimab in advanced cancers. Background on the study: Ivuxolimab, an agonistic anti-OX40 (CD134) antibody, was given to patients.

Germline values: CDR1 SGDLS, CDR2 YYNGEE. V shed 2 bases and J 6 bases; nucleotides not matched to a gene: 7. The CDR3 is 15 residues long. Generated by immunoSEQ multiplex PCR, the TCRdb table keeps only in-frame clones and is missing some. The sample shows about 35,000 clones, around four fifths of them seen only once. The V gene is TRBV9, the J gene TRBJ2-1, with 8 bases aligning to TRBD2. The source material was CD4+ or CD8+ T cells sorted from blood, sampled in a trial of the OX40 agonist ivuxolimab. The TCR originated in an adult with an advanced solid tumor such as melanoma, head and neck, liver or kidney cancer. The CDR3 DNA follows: TGTGCCAGCAGCGTGAGCGGGAGAGATGGCAATGAGCAGTTCTTC. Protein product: CASSVSGRDGNEQFF.